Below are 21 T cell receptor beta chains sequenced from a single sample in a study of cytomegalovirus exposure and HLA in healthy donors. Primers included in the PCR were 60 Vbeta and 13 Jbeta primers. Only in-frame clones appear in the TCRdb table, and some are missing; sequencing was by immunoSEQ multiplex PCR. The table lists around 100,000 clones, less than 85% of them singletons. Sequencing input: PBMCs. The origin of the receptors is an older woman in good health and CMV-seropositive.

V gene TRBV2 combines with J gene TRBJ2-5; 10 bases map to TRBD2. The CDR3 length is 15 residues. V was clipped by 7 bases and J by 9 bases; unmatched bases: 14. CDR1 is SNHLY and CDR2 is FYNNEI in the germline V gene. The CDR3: CASTKGLAGVTAQYF. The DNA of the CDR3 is TGTGCCAGCACCAAGGGGCTAGCGGGGGTTACGGCCCAGTACTTC.

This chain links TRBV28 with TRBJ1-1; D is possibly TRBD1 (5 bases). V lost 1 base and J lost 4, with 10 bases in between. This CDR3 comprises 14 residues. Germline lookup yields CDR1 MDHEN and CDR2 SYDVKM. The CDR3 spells CASSLSGSGTEAFF. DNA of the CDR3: TGTGCCAGCAGTTTATCAGGGTCGGGCACTGAAGCTTTCTTT.

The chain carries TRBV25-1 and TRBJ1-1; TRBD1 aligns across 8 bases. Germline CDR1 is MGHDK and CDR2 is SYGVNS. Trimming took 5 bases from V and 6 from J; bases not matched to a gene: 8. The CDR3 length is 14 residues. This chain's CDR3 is CASSFRQGRAEAFF. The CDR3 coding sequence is TGTGCCAGCAGTTTCCGACAGGGGAGGGCTGAAGCTTTCTTT.

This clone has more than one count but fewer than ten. CDR3 region: CASSVNRAGNTIYF. The CDR3 DNA reads TGTGCCAGCAGCGTCAACAGGGCTGGAAACACCATATATTTT. The chain couples TRBV7-9 to TRBJ1-3; a possible D gene is TRBD1 (6 bases). Per germline, CDR1 SEHNR and CDR2 FQNEAQ (reference sequence). This CDR3 is built from 14 residues. Deletions cut 5 bases from V and 2 bases from J, with 10 bases between.

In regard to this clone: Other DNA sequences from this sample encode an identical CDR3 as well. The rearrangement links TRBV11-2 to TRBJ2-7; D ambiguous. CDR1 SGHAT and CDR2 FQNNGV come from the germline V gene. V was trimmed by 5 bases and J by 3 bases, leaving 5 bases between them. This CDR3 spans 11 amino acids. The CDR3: CASSSIYEQYF. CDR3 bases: TGTGCCAGCAGCAGCATCTACGAGCAGTACTTC.

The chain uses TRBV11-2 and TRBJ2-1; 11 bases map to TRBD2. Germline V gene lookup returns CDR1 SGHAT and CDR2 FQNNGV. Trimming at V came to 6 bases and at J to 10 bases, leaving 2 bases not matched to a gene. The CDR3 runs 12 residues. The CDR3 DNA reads TGTGCCAGCAGTCGACTAGCGGGAGAGCAGTTCTTC. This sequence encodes CASSRLAGEQFF.

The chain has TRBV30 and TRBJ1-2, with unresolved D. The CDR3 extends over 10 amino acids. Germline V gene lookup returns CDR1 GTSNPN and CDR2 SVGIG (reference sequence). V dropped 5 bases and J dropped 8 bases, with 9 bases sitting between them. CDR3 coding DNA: TGTGCCTGGGGCCAAAGAGGCTACACCTTC. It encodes CAWGQRGYTF.

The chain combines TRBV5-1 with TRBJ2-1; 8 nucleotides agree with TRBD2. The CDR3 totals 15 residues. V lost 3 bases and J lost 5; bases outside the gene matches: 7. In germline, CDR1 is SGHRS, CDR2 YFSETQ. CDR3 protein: CASSWGTRTNNEQFF. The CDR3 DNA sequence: TGCGCCAGCAGCTGGGGGACTAGAACAAACAATGAGCAGTTCTTC. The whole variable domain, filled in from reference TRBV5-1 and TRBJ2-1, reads KAGVTQTPRYLIKTRGQQVTLSCSPISGHRSVSWYQQTPGQGLQFLFEYFSETQRNKGNFPGRFSGRQFSNSRSEMNVSTLELGDSALYLCASSWGTRTNNEQFFGPGTRLTVL.

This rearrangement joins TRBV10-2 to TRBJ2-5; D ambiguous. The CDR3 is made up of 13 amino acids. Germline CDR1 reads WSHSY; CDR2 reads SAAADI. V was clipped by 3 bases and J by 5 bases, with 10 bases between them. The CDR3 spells CASSDGSRETQYF. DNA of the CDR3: TGCGCCAGCAGTGACGGGTCGCGGGAGACCCAGTACTTC.

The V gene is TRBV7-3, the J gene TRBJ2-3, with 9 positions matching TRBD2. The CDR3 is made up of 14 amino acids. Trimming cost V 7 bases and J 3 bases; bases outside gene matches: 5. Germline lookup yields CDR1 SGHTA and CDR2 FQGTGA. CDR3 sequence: CASMAGGRTDTQYF. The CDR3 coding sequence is TGTGCCAGCATGGCGGGAGGGCGGACAGATACGCAGTATTTT.

For the CDR3, the DNA is TGTGCCAGTAGTACCCACCTTGCGGGAGGGCGGGGCGGGGAGCTGTTTTTT. It yields the protein CASSTHLAGGRGGELFF. This chain joins TRBV19 and TRBJ2-2; TRBD2 agrees at 9 bases. CDR3 length: 17 amino acids. Germline CDR1 and CDR2: LNHDA and SQIVND (reference sequence). With V trimmed by 4 bases and J by 7 bases, 13 bases remained unmatched.

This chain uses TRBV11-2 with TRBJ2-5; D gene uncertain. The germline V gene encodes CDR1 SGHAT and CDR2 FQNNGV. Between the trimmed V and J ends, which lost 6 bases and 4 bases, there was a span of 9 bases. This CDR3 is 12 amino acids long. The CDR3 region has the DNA TGTGCCAGCAGACGACTGAGAGAGACCCAGTACTTC. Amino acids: CASRRLRETQYF.

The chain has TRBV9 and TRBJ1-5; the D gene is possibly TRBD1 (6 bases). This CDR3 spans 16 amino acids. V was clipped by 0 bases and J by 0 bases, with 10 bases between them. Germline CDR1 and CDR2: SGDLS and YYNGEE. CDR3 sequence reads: CASSVEAGDSNQPQHF. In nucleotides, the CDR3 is TGTGCCAGCAGCGTAGAGGCAGGGGATAGCAATCAGCCCCAGCATTTT.

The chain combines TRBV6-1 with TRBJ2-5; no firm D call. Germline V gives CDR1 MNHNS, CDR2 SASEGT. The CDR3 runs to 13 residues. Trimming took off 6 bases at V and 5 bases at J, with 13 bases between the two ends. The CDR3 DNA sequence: TGTGCCAGCAGGAGACCGCCTAGGGAGACCCAGTACTTC. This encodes CASRRPPRETQYF.

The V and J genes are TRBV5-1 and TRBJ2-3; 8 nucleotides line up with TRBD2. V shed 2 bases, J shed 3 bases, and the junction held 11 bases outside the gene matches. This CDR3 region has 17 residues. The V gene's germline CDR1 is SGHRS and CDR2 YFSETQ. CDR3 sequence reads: CASSLSRAGAWTDTQYF. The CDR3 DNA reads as TGCGCCAGCAGCTTATCCCGAGCGGGAGCGTGGACAGATACGCAGTATTTT.

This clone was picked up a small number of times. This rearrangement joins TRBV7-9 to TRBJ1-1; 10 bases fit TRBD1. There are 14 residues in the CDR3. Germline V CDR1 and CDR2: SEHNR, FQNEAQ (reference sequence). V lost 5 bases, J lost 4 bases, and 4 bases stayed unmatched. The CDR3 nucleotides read TGTGCCAGCAGCCGAGGACAGGGGGTCACTGAAGCTTTCTTT. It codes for CASSRGQGVTEAFF.

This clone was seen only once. The CDR3 DNA reads TGTGCCAGCGAAAATACAGGGGCGGAAAAACTGTTTTTT. Protein: CASENTGAEKLFF. The chain joins TRBV28 to TRBJ1-4; the match to TRBD1 covers 7 bases. CDR1 MDHEN and CDR2 SYDVKM come from the germline V gene. With V trimmed by 8 bases and J by 8 bases, 8 bases remained unmatched. The CDR3 extends over 13 amino acids.

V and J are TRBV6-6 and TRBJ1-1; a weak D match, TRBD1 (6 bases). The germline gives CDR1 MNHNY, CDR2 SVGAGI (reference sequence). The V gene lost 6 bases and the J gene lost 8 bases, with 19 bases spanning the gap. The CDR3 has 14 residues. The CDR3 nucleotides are TGTGCCAGCAGCCTCTCCGGGGGGCTCGAGGAAGCTTTCTTT. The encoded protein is CASSLSGGLEEAFF.

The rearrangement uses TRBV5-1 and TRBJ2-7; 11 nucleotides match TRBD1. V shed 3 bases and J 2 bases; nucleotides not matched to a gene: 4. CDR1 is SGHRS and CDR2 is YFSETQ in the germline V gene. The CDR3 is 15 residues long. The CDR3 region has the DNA TGCGCCAGCAGCTGGGGACAGGGGGAGACCTACGAGCAGTACTTC. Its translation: CASSWGQGETYEQYF.

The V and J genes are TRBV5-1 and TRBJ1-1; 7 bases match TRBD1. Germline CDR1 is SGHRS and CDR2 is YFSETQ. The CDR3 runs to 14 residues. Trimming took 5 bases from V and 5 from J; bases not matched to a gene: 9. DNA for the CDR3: TGCGCCAGCAGACCGGGGACAGTCGGTACTGAAGCTTTCTTT. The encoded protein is CASRPGTVGTEAFF.

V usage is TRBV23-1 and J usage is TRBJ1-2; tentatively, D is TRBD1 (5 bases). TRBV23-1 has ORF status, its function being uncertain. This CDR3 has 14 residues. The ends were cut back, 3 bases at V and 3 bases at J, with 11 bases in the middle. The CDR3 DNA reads TGCGCCAGCAGTCAGGTACAGGTTTACTATGGCTACACCTTC. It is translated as CASSQVQVYYGYTF.